This T cell receptor (beta chain) was identified during a study of T-cell reconstitution after alpha-beta-depleted transplantation in children. After removal of 4 bases from V and 4 bases from J, the junction contained 3 bases not matched to a gene. The germline V gene encodes CDR1 KGHSH and CDR2 LQKENI. This CDR3 has 16 amino acids. Preparing the TCRbeta library involved the use of unique molecular identifiers. TCRdb recomputed calls from the PCR reads with MiXCR, one row per CDR3 protein. The profile shows a few hundred thousand distinct CDR3 sequences, about 9.3% of them singletons. This clonotype was recorded at least ten times.

The chain recombines TRBV18 with TRBJ2-3, with 15 positions matching TRBD2. The sequence was collected from a human donor who donated a stem cell graft to a child with acute lymphoblastic leukemia. Sequencing was performed on PBMCs from the stem cell graft donor, taken from the stem cell graft. CDR3 nucleotide sequence: TGTGCCAGCTCACGCGGACTAGCGGGAGGGCCAGATACGCAGTATTTT. It yields the protein CASSRGLAGGPDTQYF.